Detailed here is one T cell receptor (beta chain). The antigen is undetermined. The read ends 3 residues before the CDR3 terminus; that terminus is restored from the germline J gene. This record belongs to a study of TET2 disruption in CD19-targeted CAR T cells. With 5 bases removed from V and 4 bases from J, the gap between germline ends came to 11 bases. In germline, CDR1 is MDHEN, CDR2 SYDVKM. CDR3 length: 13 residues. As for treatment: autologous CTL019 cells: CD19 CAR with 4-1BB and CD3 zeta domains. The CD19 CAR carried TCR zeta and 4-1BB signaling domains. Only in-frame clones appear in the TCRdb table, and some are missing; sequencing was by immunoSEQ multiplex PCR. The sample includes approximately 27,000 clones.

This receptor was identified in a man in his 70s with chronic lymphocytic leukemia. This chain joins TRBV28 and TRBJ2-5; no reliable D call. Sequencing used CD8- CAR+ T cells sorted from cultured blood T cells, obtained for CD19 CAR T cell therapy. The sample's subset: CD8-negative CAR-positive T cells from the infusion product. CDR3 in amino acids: CASSTPASETQYF. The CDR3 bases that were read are TGTGCCAGCAGTACTCCTGCCTCAGAGACC.